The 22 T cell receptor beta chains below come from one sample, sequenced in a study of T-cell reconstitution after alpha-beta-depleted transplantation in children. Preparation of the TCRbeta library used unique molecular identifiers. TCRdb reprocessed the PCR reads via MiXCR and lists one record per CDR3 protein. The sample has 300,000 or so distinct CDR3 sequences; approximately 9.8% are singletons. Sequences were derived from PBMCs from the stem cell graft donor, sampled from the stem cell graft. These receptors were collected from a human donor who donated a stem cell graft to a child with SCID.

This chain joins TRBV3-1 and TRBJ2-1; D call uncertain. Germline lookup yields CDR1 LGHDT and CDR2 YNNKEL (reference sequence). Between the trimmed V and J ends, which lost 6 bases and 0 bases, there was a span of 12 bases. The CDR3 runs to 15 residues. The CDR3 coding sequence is TGTGCCAGCAGTCCAGACACTCTCTCCTACAATGAGCAGTTCTTC. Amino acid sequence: CASSPDTLSYNEQFF.

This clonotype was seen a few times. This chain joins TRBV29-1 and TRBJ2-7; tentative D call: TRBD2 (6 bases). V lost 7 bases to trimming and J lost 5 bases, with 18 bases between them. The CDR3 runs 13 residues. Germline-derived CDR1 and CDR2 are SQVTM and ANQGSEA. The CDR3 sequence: CSGARDSGDEQYF. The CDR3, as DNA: TGCAGCGGGGCCAGGGACTCGGGAGACGAGCAGTACTTC.

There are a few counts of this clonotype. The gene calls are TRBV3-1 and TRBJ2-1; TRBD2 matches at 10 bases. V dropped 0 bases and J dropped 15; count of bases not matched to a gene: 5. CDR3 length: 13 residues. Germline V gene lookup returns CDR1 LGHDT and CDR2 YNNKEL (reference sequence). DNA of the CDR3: TGTGCCAGCAGCCAAGACCTAGCGGGGGACGTGTTCTTC. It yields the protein CASSQDLAGDVFF.

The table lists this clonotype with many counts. The DNA for the CDR3 is TGTGCCACCAACTCCTTCAGCGGTTCACCCCTCCACTTT. It translates to CATNSFSGSPLHF. V usage is TRBV6-2 or TRBV6-3 and J usage is TRBJ1-6; unclear D gene. Trimming left V 10 bases short and J 9 bases short, with 16 bases between. This CDR3 is 13 amino acids long. Germline lookup yields CDR1 MNHEY and CDR2 SVGEGT.

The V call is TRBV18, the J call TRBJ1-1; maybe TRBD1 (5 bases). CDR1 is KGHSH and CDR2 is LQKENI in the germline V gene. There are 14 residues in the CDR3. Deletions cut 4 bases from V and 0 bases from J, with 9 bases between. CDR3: CASSRWDLNTEAFF. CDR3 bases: TGTGCCAGCTCACGGTGGGACCTGAACACTGAAGCTTTCTTT.

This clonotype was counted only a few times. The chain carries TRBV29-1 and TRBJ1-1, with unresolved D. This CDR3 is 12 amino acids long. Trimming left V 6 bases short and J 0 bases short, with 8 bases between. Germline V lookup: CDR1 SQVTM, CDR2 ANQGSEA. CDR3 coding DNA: TGCAGCGTGGCGGGTCTGAACACTGAAGCTTTCTTT. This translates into CSVAGLNTEAFF.

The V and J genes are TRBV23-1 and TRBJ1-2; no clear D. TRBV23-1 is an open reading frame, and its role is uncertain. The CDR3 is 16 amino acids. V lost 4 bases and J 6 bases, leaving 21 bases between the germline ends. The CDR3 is CASSRPTASGSNGYTF. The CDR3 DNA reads TGCGCCAGCAGTCGCCCAACGGCCTCCGGGTCTAATGGCTACACCTTC.

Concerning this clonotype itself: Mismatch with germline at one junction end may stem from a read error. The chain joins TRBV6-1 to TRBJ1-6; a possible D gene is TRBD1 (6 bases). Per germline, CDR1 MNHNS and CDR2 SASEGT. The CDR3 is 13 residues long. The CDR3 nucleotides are TGTGCCAGCTACTCTGGGGGGCGGTCACCCCTACACTTT. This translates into CASYSGGRSPLHF.

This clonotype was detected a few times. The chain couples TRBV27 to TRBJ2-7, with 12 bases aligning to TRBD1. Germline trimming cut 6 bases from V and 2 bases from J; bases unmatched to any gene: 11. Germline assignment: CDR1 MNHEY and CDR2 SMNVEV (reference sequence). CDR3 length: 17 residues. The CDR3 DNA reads TGTGCCAGCAGCGCCGGGACAGGGGGCAGTGAGGCCTACGAGCAGTACTTC. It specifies CASSAGTGGSEAYEQYF.

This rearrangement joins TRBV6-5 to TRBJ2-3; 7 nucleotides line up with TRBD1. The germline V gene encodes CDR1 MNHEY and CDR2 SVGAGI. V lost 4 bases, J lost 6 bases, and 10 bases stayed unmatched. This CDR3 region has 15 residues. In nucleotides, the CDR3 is TGTGCCAGCAGTTGGGGACAGAGACGAGCGGATACGCAGTATTTT. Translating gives CASSWGQRRADTQYF.

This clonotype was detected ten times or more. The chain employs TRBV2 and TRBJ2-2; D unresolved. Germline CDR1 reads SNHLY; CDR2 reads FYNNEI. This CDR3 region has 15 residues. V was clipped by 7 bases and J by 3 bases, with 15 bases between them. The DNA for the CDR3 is TGTGCCAGCAAGGATAGCCGGTCTGACACCGGGGAGCTGTTTTTT. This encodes CASKDSRSDTGELFF.

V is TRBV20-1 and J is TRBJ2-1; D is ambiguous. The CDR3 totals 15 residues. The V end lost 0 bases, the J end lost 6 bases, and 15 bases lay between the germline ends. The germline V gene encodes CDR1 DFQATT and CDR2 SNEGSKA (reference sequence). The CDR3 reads CSARDLPPAGNEQFF. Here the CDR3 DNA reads TGCAGTGCTAGAGATCTTCCCCCTGCCGGCAATGAGCAGTTCTTC.

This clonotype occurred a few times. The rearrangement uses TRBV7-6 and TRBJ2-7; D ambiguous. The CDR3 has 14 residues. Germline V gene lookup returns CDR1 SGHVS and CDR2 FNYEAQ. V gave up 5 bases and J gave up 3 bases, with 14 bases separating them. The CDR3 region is CASSLDEDGYEQYF. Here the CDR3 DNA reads TGTGCCAGCAGCCTCGATGAGGACGGCTACGAGCAGTACTTC.

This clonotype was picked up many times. The CDR3 loop reads CASSLELLGEQFF. The CDR3 DNA reads TGTGCCAGCAGCTTGGAACTTCTCGGTGAGCAGTTCTTC. The genes are TRBV5-5 and TRBJ2-1; D not resolved. This CDR3 spans 13 amino acids. V was trimmed by 0 bases and J by 9 bases, leaving 10 bases between them. Germline V gives CDR1 SGHKS, CDR2 YYEKEE (reference sequence).

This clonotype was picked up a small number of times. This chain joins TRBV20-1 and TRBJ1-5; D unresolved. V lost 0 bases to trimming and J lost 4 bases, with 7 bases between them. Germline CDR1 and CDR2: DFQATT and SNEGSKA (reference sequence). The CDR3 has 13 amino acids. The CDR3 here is CSARDTPNQPQHF. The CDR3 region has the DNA TGCAGTGCTAGAGACACCCCGAATCAGCCCCAGCATTTT.

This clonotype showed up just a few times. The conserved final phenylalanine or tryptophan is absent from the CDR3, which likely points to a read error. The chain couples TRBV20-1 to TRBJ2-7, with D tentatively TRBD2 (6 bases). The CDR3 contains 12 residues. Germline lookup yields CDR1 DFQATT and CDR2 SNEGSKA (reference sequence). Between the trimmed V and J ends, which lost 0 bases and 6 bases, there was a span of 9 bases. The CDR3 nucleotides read TGCAGTGCTAGAGAGCGGGAACGCGAGCAGTACCTC. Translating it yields CSAREREREQYL.

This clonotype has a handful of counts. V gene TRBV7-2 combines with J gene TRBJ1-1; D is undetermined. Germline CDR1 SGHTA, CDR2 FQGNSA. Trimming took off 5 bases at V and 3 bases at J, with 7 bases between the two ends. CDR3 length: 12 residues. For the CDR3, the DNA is TGTGCCAGCAGCAAGAGGTACACTGAAGCTTTCTTT. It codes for CASSKRYTEAFF. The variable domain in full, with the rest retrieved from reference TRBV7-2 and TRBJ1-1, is GAGVSQSPSNKVTEKGKDVELRCDPISGHTALYWYRQSLGQGLEFLIYFQGNSAPDKSGLPSDRFSAERTGGSVSTLTIQRTQQEDSAVYLCASSKRYTEAFFGQGTRLTVV.

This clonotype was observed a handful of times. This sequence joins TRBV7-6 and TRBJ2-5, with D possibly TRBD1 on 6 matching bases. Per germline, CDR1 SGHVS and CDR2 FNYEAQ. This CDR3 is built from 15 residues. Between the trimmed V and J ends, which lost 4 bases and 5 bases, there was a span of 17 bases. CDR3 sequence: CASSYHDRSFETQYF. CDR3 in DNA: TGTGCCAGCAGCTACCACGACAGGTCATTCGAGACCCAGTACTTC.

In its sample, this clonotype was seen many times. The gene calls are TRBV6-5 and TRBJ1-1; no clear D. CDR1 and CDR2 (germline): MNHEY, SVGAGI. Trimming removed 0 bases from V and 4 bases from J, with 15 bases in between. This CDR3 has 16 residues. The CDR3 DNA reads TGTGCCAGCAGTTACTCCCCCTCCGGCCGAGTCACTGAAGCTTTCTTT. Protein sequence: CASSYSPSGRVTEAFF.

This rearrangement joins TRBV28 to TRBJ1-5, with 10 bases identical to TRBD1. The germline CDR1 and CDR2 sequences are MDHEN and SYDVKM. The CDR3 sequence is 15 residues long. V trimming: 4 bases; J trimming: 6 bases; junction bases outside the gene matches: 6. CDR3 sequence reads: CASSSRQGASQPQHF. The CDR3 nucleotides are TGTGCCAGCAGTTCGCGACAGGGGGCTAGTCAGCCCCAGCATTTT. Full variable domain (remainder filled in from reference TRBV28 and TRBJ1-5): DVKVTQSSRYLVKRTGEKVFLECVQDMDHENMFWYRQDPGLGLRLIYFSYDVKMKEKGDIPEGYSVSREKKERFSLILESASTNQTSMYLCASSSRQGASQPQHFGDGTRLSIL.

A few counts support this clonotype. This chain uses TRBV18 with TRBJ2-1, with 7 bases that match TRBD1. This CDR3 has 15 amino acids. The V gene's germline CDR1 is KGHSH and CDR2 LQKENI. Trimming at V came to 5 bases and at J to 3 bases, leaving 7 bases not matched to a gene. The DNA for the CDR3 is TGTGCCAGCTCATGGGGGACAGCGAACTACAATGAGCAGTTCTTC. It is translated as CASSWGTANYNEQFF.

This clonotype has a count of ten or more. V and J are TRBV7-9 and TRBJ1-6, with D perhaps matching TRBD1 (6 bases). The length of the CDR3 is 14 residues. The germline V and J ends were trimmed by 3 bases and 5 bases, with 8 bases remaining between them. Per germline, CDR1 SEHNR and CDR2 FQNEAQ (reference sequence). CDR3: CASSFSGDNSPLHF. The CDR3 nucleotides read TGTGCCAGCAGCTTTTCAGGGGATAATTCACCCCTCCACTTT. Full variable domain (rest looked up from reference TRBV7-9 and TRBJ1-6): DTGVSQNPRHKITKRGQNVTFRCDPISEHNRLYWYRQTLGQGPEFLTYFQNEAQLEKSRLLSDRFSAERPKGSFSTLEIQRTEQGDSAMYLCASSFSGDNSPLHFGNGTRLTVT.